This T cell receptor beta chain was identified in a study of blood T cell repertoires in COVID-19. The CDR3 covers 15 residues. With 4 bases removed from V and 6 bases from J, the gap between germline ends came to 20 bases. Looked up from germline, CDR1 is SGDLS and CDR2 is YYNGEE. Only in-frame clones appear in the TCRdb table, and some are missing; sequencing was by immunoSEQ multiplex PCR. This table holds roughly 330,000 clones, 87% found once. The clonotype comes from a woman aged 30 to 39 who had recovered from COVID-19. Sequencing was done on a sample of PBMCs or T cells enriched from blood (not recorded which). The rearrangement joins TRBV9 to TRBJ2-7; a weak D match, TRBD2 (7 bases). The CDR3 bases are TGTGCCAGCAGCCCTCTCTCGAGGGGGGGCCTCGAGCAGTACTTC. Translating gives CASSPLSRGGLEQYF.